This T cell receptor beta chain was found in a study of T-cell memory formation after mild COVID-19. Study as a whole: TCR clustering was largely donor specific.

In germline, CDR1 is MNHEY, CDR2 SVGAGI. This CDR3 is 15 amino acids long. V shed 0 bases and J shed 6 bases, with 13 bases lying between them. This clonotype was detected only a few times. Via MiXCR, TCRdb re-called the 5' RACE reads, giving one row per CDR3 protein. Of hundreds of thousands of distinct CDR3 sequences listed, around 15% are singletons. J is TRBJ2-3 and V is TRBV6-5; TRBD1 or TRBD2 may be the D gene (6 bases each). The clonotype originates from a man between 18 and 29 years old who had mild COVID-19 (a few samples of this study predate the infection). Cell type and time point are not known. Sequenced input: PBMCs or a T cell subset sorted from them (not recorded which). In DNA, the CDR3 is TGTGCCAGCAGTTACTCGACGGGGGCAGCGGATACGCAGTATTTT. Its protein is CASSYSTGAADTQYF.